The source of this T cell receptor beta chain is a study of T-cell reconstitution after alpha-beta-depleted transplantation in children. The V end lost 0 bases, the J end lost 5 bases, and 14 bases lay between the germline ends. CDR3 length: 15 residues. Germline CDR1 is DFQATT and CDR2 is SNEGSKA (reference sequence). Unique molecular identifiers were used to barcode this TCRbeta library. TCRdb processed the PCR reads anew with MiXCR; each CDR3 protein has one entry. The top ten clones hold 35% to 45% of a sample with roughly 220,000 distinct CDR3 sequences, roughly 8.1% of them seen once. This clonotype was found a few times. The antigen is unknown. Study results and limitations: Fresh T-cell production supplied most of the T-cell counts and diversity seen one year after transplant. Reportedly, only several hundred clones from non-depleted graft cells drove alpha-beta T-cell counts at about two months.

The chain couples TRBV20-1 to TRBJ1-5; maybe TRBD1 (5 bases). Sequences were derived from PBMCs, mostly from graft donor cells, sampled 360 days after TCRalphabeta/CD19-depleted stem cell transplant. This TCR was sampled from a male patient between 2 and 10 years old who had a stem cell transplant for acute myeloid leukemia, so the T cells may come from the graft donor. Here the CDR3 reads CSARDGKTGDQPQHF. CDR3 nucleotide sequence: TGCAGTGCTAGAGATGGGAAGACGGGGGATCAGCCCCAGCATTTT.